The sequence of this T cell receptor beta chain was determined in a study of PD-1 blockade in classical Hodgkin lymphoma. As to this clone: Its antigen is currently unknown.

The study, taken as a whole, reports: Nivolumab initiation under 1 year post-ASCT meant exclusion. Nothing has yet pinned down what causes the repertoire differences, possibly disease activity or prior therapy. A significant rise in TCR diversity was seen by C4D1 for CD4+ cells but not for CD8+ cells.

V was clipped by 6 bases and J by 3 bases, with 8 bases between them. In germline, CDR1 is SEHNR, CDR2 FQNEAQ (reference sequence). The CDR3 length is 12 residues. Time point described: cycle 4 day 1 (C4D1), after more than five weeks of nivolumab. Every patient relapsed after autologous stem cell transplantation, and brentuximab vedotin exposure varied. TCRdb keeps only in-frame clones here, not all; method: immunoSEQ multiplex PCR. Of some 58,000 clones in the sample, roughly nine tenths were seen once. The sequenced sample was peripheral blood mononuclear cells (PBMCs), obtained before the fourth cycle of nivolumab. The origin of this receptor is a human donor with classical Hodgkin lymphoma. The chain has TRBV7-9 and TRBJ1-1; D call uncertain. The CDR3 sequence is CASSGRYTEAFF. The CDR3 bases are TGTGCCAGCAGTGGACGGTACACTGAAGCTTTCTTT.